This TCR beta chain comes out of a study of OX40 agonist ivuxolimab in advanced cancers. General study points: The expanded peripheral T cells' antigen specificity was not determined. There were also nonresponders showing low normalized T-cell clonal expansion.

The germline gives CDR1 SQVTM, CDR2 ANQGSEA. The CDR3 totals 16 residues. J gave up 0 bases and V 8 bases, and 12 bases lay outside the gene matches. Produced via immunoSEQ multiplex PCR; TCRdb's table is partial and in-frame only. The sample has 55,000 to 70,000 clones; about 84% are singletons. For this clone: The antigen remains undetermined.

The source was CD4+ or CD8+ T cells sorted from blood, collected in a trial of the OX40 agonist ivuxolimab. This sequence originates from an adult with an advanced solid tumor such as melanoma, head and neck, liver or kidney cancer. J is TRBJ2-2 and V is TRBV29-1; 7 bases map to TRBD1. The CDR3 is CSTPGVTGTNTGELFF. The DNA for the CDR3 is TGCAGCACCCCTGGCGTGACAGGGACGAACACCGGGGAGCTGTTTTTT.